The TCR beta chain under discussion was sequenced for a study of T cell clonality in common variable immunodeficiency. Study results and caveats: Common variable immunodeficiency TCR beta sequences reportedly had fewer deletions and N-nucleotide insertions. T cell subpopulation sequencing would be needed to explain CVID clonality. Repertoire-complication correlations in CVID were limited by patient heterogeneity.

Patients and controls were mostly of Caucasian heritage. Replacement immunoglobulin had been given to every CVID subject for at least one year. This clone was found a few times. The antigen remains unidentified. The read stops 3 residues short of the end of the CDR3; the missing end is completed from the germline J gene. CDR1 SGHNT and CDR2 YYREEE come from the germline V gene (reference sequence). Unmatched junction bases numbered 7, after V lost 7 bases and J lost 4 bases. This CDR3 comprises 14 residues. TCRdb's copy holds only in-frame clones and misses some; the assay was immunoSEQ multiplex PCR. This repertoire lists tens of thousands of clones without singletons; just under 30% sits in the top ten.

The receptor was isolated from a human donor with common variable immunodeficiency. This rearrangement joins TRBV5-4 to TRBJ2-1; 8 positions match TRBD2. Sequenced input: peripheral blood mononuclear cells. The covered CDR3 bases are TGTGCCAGCGGCCAGCGGGGGATTTACAATGAG. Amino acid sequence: CASGQRGIYNE. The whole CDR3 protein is CASGQRGIYNEQFF.